The T cell receptor (delta chain) under discussion was sequenced for a study of gamma-delta T cells after stem cell transplantation. In its sample, this clone ranks as medium-sized. With CATT, TCRdb re-called clones from the RT-PCR reads. The data contain 8,500 to 13,000 delta-chain clones, 1% to 1.5% of them singletons. V lost 3 bases and J lost 2, with 12 bases in between. CDR3 length: 14 residues. Germline loops: CDR1 GEAIGNYY, CDR2 EKD. Sequenced material: gamma-delta T cells. This chain joins TRDV2 and TRDJ1; tentatively, D is TRDD3 (5 bases). The receptor comes from a human donor. It is not recorded whose cells these are; they may come from a transplant donor. For the CDR3, the DNA is TGTGCCTGTGACCCGATACCTCTTACCGATAAACTCATCTTT. Translated, it gives CACDPIPLTDKLIF.